The 26 T cell receptor beta chains reported below all come from one sample, sequenced in a study of blood T cell repertoires in COVID-19. Clones were read by immunoSEQ multiplex PCR, and TCRdb kept only the in-frame ones, dropping some. This sample yields roughly 200,000 clones, of which about 85% are seen a single time; around 9.6% belongs to the top ten. Sequencing was done on a sample of peripheral blood. The receptor source for this set is a woman in her forties or fifties with COVID-19, enrolled during active disease.

V and J are TRBV6-5 and TRBJ1-3; tentatively, D is TRBD1 (5 bases). The CDR3 has 14 residues. Germline loops: CDR1 MNHEY, CDR2 SVGAGI. Trimming stripped 8 bases from V and 3 bases from J, with 14 bases between. The DNA of the CDR3 is TGTGCCAGCGGGACTCTTGACGGTGGAAACACCATATATTTT. It specifies CASGTLDGGNTIYF.

J is TRBJ2-7 and V is TRBV21-1; no check of the table's D call, TRBD1, against the DNA was made. TRBV21-1 is recorded as a pseudogene. The CDR3 is 14 amino acids. The CDR3 loop reads CASSTRDRAYEQYF. The CDR3 bases are TGTGCCAGCAGCACCCGGGACAGGGCTTACGAGCAGTACTTC.

The chain links TRBV6-1 to TRBJ1-4; the D gene is possibly TRBD1 (5 bases). Per germline, CDR1 MNHNS and CDR2 SASEGT. The CDR3 covers 17 residues. Between the trimmed V and J ends, which lost 3 bases and 4 bases, there was a span of 18 bases. As DNA, the CDR3 is TGTGCCAGCAGTGATGTGGGGCAGGGCGTTCTTAATGAAAAACTGTTTTTT. It yields the protein CASSDVGQGVLNEKLFF.

This chain links TRBV4-1 with TRBJ2-3; no reliable D call. Looked up from germline, CDR1 is MGHRA and CDR2 is YSYEKL. The CDR3 totals 12 residues. V shed 1 base and J shed 8 bases, with 7 bases lying between them. Here the CDR3 DNA reads TGCGCCAGCAGCCAAGTAATCGGTACGCAGTATTTT. It codes for CASSQVIGTQYF.

The rearrangement uses TRBV11-2 and TRBJ2-5; 14 nucleotides line up with TRBD2. Germline V gene sequence: CDR1 SGHAT, CDR2 FQNNGV. V shed 3 bases and J 2 bases; nucleotides not matched to a gene: 5. This CDR3 contains 17 residues. Written as DNA, the CDR3 is TGTGCCAGCAGCTTGGGGACTAGCGGGGGCCCTCAAGAGACCCAGTACTTC. Protein sequence: CASSLGTSGGPQETQYF.

This sequence joins TRBV24-1 and TRBJ2-6; TRBD2 might be the D (6 bases). Germline V gene lookup returns CDR1 KGHDR and CDR2 SFDVKD. This CDR3 is built from 18 residues. Trimming took 2 bases from V and 4 from J, leaving 17 bases between them. The DNA of the CDR3 is TGTGCCACCAGTGATTCCCGGGCGGCCGCGGGAGGGGCCAACGTCCTGACTTTC. Amino acids: CATSDSRAAAGGANVLTF.

A few counts support this clone. This chain uses TRBV7-2 with TRBJ1-1, with TRBD1 matching over 7 bases. The CDR3 runs 13 residues. Germline lookup yields CDR1 SGHTA and CDR2 FQGNSA. Trimming removed 1 base from V and 13 bases from J; junction bases left unmatched: 9. Here the CDR3 DNA reads TGTGCCAGCAGCTTAGTAGGGAACAGGGGTCTTTTCTTT. This translates into CASSLVGNRGLFF.

The CDR3 nucleotides read TGTGCCAGTAGTCAAACGACTGCCTATGGGGAGCTGTTTTTT. Its protein is CASSQTTAYGELFF. The V call is TRBV19, the J call TRBJ2-2, with unresolved D. V lost 5 bases and J lost 8, with 15 bases in between. Per the germline V gene, CDR1 is LNHDA and CDR2 is SQIVND (reference sequence). The CDR3 runs to 14 residues.

The J gene is TRBJ1-1, the V gene TRBV19; no firm D call. Per the germline V gene, CDR1 is LNHDA and CDR2 is SQIVND (reference sequence). The CDR3 has 13 amino acids. Trimming took 7 bases from V and 0 from J, leaving 9 bases between them. The CDR3 reads CASTPPVNTEAFF. The CDR3 DNA reads as TGTGCCAGTACCCCTCCAGTGAACACTGAAGCTTTCTTT.

The chain combines TRBV4-1 with TRBJ1-3; maybe TRBD1 (6 bases). The V and J ends lost 4 bases and 4 bases respectively, with 11 bases between them. From germline, CDR1 is MGHRA and CDR2 YSYEKL. The CDR3 loop spans 14 amino acids. The DNA of the CDR3 is TGCGCCAGCAGCCGCAACGACAGGGGAAACACCATATATTTT. Encoded protein: CASSRNDRGNTIYF.

The gene calls are TRBV11-2 and TRBJ1-2; 7 bases agree with TRBD1. Germline V gene sequence: CDR1 SGHAT, CDR2 FQNNGV. The CDR3 is made up of 15 amino acids. The V and J ends lost 5 bases and 4 bases, in that order; junction bases with no gene match: 10. DNA for the CDR3: TGTGCCAGCAGCCTGGAGCCAGGGACAGTCTATGGCTACACCTTC. Translated, it gives CASSLEPGTVYGYTF.

The chain combines TRBV6-2 or TRBV6-3 with TRBJ1-2, with a possible D match to TRBD1 (5 bases). Germline lookup yields CDR1 MNHEY and CDR2 SVGEGT. Trimming removed 6 bases from V and 3 bases from J, with 14 bases in between. This CDR3 is built from 14 residues. CDR3 nucleotide sequence: TGTGCCAGCAGCCCCCCTCAGGGATACTATGGCTACACCTTC. It is translated as CASSPPQGYYGYTF.

The chain carries TRBV6-6 and TRBJ2-7; a possible D gene is TRBD1 (5 bases). CDR3 length: 12 amino acids. Germline assignment: CDR1 MNHNY and CDR2 SVGAGI (reference sequence). V dropped 4 bases and J dropped 5 bases, with 9 bases sitting between them. CDR3 nucleotides: TGTGCCAGCAGTTCAGGGATCGACGAGCAGTACGTC. This gives the protein CASSSGIDEQYV.

The chain combines TRBV5-1 with TRBJ2-3; TRBD2 matches at 7 bases. The CDR3 spans 15 residues. Per germline, CDR1 SGHRS and CDR2 YFSETQ. V was clipped by 2 bases and J by 1 base; unmatched bases: 4. The CDR3 sequence: CASSLGGLGTDTQYF. CDR3 coding DNA: TGCGCCAGCAGCTTAGGAGGACTAGGCACAGATACGCAGTATTTT.

The gene calls are TRBV5-1 and TRBJ2-2; 9 positions match TRBD1. V lost 5 bases, J lost 6 bases, and 8 bases stayed unmatched. The CDR3 is made up of 15 amino acids. CDR1 and CDR2 (germline): SGHRS, YFSETQ. The CDR3 nucleotides are TGCGCCAGCAGTCGGGACAGGGTCGGACCCGGGGAGCTGTTTTTT. Protein product: CASSRDRVGPGELFF.

This rearrangement joins TRBV7-9 to TRBJ1-2; 10 bases fit TRBD1. Germline CDR1 is SEHNR and CDR2 is FQNEAQ (reference sequence). J lost 0 bases, V lost 5 bases, and 6 bases had no gene match. This CDR3 is 16 amino acids long. The CDR3 is CASSGRDRGPNYGYTF. The CDR3 DNA follows: TGTGCCAGCAGCGGCCGGGACAGGGGCCCTAACTATGGCTACACCTTC. The complete variable domain, with remaining parts taken from reference TRBV7-9 and TRBJ1-2, reads DTGVSQNPRHKITKRGQNVTFRCDPISEHNRLYWYRQTLGQGPEFLTYFQNEAQLEKSRLLSDRFSAERPKGSFSTLEIQRTEQGDSAMYLCASSGRDRGPNYGYTFGSGTRLTVV.

This clone was observed at least ten times. The CDR3 reads CASSGGRANTGELFF. As DNA, the CDR3 is TGTGCCAGCAGCGGGGGACGGGCTAACACCGGGGAGCTGTTTTTT. V gene TRBV6-4 combines with J gene TRBJ2-2, with D perhaps matching TRBD2 (6 bases). This CDR3 comprises 15 residues. V was clipped by 6 bases and J by 2 bases, with 13 bases between them. Germline loops: CDR1 MRHNA, CDR2 SNTAGT.

V usage is TRBV5-1 and J usage is TRBJ1-1; D remains ambiguous. V lost 3 bases to trimming and J lost 8 bases, with 11 bases between them. CDR3 length: 12 residues. Germline lookup yields CDR1 SGHRS and CDR2 YFSETQ. The CDR3 protein is CASSSIQSEAFF. The CDR3 DNA reads as TGCGCCAGCAGCTCGATACAATCCGAAGCTTTCTTT.

CDR3 sequence (DNA): TGTGCCAGTAGTAGCCGTCGGGACAGGGGGGACTATGGCTACACCTTC. It is translated as CASSSRRDRGDYGYTF. The chain carries TRBV19 and TRBJ1-2; TRBD1 agrees at 11 bases. In germline, CDR1 is LNHDA, CDR2 SQIVND (reference sequence). V lost 4 bases and J lost 3; bases outside the gene matches: 7. This CDR3 is built from 16 residues.

The DNA of the CDR3 is TGCGCCAGCAGCCAAGATCGTGTGGGCGGGCAGGAAGCTTTCTTT. Encoded protein: CASSQDRVGGQEAFF. This chain connects TRBV4-3 to TRBJ1-1; no definite D call. Between the trimmed V and J ends, which lost 0 bases and 8 bases, there was a span of 16 bases. There are 15 residues in the CDR3. Germline CDR1 and CDR2: LGHNA and YSLEER.

The rearrangement uses TRBV7-9 and TRBJ2-7; D remains ambiguous. CDR3 size: 14 residues. Per germline, CDR1 SEHNR and CDR2 FQNEAQ (reference sequence). The V end lost 5 bases, the J end lost 4 bases, and 15 bases lay between the germline ends. CDR3 in amino acids: CASSRGPPFYEQYF. DNA of the CDR3: TGTGCCAGCAGCCGAGGCCCACCCTTTTACGAGCAGTACTTC.

The V gene is TRBV7-7, the J gene TRBJ2-5, with TRBD1 matching over 7 bases. The CDR3 is made up of 14 amino acids. Germline values: CDR1 SSHAT, CDR2 FNYEAQ (reference sequence). J was trimmed by 5 bases and V by 4 bases; bases with no gene match: 7. The CDR3: CASSSGGRGETQYF. The CDR3, as DNA: TGTGCCAGCAGCTCAGGGGGAAGGGGCGAGACCCAGTACTTC.

J is TRBJ2-3 and V is TRBV6-5; D is possibly TRBD1 (6 bases). The CDR3 is 14 residues long. CDR1 and CDR2 (germline): MNHEY, SVGAGI. V was pared by 5 bases and J by 6 bases, with 15 bases between. CDR3 loop: CASSMNRVDDTQYF. Written as DNA, the CDR3 is TGTGCCAGCAGTATGAACAGGGTTGACGATACGCAGTATTTT.

The genes are TRBV6-6 and TRBJ1-1, with D maybe TRBD1 (5 bases). Germline V CDR1 and CDR2: MNHNY, SVGAGI (reference sequence). Trimming pared 3 bases from V and 1 base from J, leaving 9 bases between. The CDR3 has 14 amino acids. For the CDR3, the DNA is TGTGCCAGCAGTTATGGGGCAGGGAACACTGAAGCTTTCTTT. Protein: CASSYGAGNTEAFF.

This clone has just a few counts. The gene calls are TRBV5-1 and TRBJ1-1, with TRBD1 matching 8 bases. The CDR3 is 14 residues long. The germline CDR1 and CDR2 sequences are SGHRS and YFSETQ. V trimming: 4 bases; J trimming: 5 bases; junction bases outside the gene matches: 7. In DNA form, the CDR3 reads TGCGCCAGCAGCGTCAGGGGGCAGGGGACTGAAGCTTTCTTT. Amino acids: CASSVRGQGTEAFF.

This clone was seen only a few times. The chain uses TRBV5-1 and TRBJ1-1, with a possible D match to TRBD1 (5 bases). Germline CDR1 SGHRS, CDR2 YFSETQ. This CDR3 spans 14 amino acids. The ends were cut back, 4 bases at V and 5 bases at J, with 15 bases in the middle. CDR3 sequence (DNA): TGCGCCAGCAGCCAGCCGGGAGGGGAGACTGAAGCTTTCTTT. It translates to CASSQPGGETEAFF.